This TCR beta chain emerged from a study of post-analysis software for immune sequencing data. From germline, CDR1 is SGHRS and CDR2 YFSETQ. Trimming left V 5 bases short and J 1 base short, with 11 bases between. The CDR3 sequence is 14 residues long. Unique molecular identifiers featured in each of the TCR beta cDNA libraries. TCRdb reprocessed the PCR reads with MiXCR, giving one entry per CDR3 protein. The data contain around 400,000 distinct CDR3 sequences, 30% to 45% of them singletons. At least ten counts were recorded for this clonotype. Its target is not known. Findings and caveats of the study: TRBV5-6, TRBV5-1 and TRBV20-1 were among roughly 5 TRBV segments more frequent in patients than controls.

The TCR comes from a girl between 10 and 17 years old with multiple sclerosis. The chain is built from TRBV5-1 and TRBJ2-3; TRBD2 is a possible D gene (6 bases). The sample was blood. The DNA of the CDR3 is TGCGCCAGCAGTCGGGACTTCGGCACAGATACGCAGTATTTT. It yields the protein CASSRDFGTDTQYF.